This T cell receptor (beta chain) was observed in a study of cytomegalovirus exposure and HLA in healthy donors. The J segment lost 0 bases and the V segment lost 5 bases, leaving 4 bases of the junction unmatched. This CDR3 has 14 residues. Germline CDR1 PRHDT, CDR2 FYEKMQ (reference sequence). The data were produced by immunoSEQ multiplex PCR, yet TCRdb's version contains in-frame clones alone and is incomplete. Here the sample spans more than 95,000 clones, around 96% being singletons. Sequenced sample: PBMCs. The clonotype originates from a man younger than 30 in good health and CMV-seronegative. The rearrangement joins TRBV13 to TRBJ2-7, with TRBD1 matching 7 bases. CDR3 protein: CASSHRDSSYEQYF. In nucleotides, the CDR3 is TGTGCCAGCAGCCACAGGGACAGCTCCTACGAGCAGTACTTC.